The 8 T cell receptor beta chains reported below all come from one sample, sequenced in a study of OX40 agonist ivuxolimab in advanced cancers. Library method: the immunoSEQ multiplex PCR assay. TCRdb carries this immuneACCESS record with in-frame sequences only. Its versions omit some clonotypes, under half of them owing to an unresolved V gene in the studies checked, with the rest unexplained. The sample contains tens of thousands of clones, approximately 84% of them found a single time. Roughly an eighth of the sample is held by the ten biggest clonotypes. The sample consisted of CD4+ or CD8+ T cells sorted from blood, taken in a trial of the OX40 agonist ivuxolimab. These receptor sequences come from an adult with an advanced solid tumor such as melanoma, head and neck, liver or kidney cancer.

CDR3 nucleotides: TGTGCCAGCAGCTTCTGGACAGGAGTTTTAGGGACAGATACGCAGTATTTT. Translating gives CASSFWTGVLGTDTQYF. This rearrangement joins TRBV5-6 to TRBJ2-3, with TRBD1 identical over 7 bases. V shed 2 bases, J shed 3 bases, and the junction held 12 bases outside the gene matches. CDR3 length: 17 residues. The germline V gene has CDR1 SGHDT and CDR2 YYEEEE.

V gene TRBV27 combines with J gene TRBJ2-5, with D possibly being TRBD2 (5 bases). From germline, CDR1 is MNHEY and CDR2 SMNVEV (reference sequence). This CDR3 region has 13 residues. Between the trimmed V and J ends, which lost 2 bases and 2 bases, there was a span of 6 bases. The CDR3 here is CASSLGEQETQYF. CDR3 nucleotides: TGTGCCAGCAGTTTAGGGGAGCAAGAGACCCAGTACTTC.

This rearrangement joins TRBV29-1 to TRBJ2-3; D gene unclear. CDR3 length equals 15 residues. In germline, CDR1 is SQVTM, CDR2 ANQGSEA. The CDR3 reads CSVVPGPRGTDTQYF. CDR3 nucleotides: TGCAGTGTCGTACCGGGCCCTAGGGGCACAGATACGCAGTATTTT.

In its sample, this clone was seen once. This chain's CDR3 is CASSLLRNSNQPQHF. CDR3 bases: TGTGCCAGCAGCTTGCTCCGGAATAGCAATCAGCCCCAGCATTTT. V gene TRBV5-8 combines with J gene TRBJ1-5; D not certain. The CDR3 extends over 15 amino acids. From germline, CDR1 is SGHTS and CDR2 YDEGEE. Trimming stripped 1 base from V and 0 bases from J, with 8 bases between. Full variable domain (remainder filled in from reference TRBV5-8 and TRBJ1-5): EAGVTQSPTHLIKTRGQQATLRCSPISGHTSVYWYQQALGLGLQFLLWYDEGEERNRGNFPPRFSGRQFPNYSSELNVNALELEDSALYLCASSLLRNSNQPQHFGDGTRLSIL.

This clone came up a few times. The chain employs TRBV6-6 and TRBJ2-1, with D hard to call. CDR1 and CDR2 (germline): MNHNY, SVGAGI (reference sequence). The CDR3 covers 14 residues. V dropped 0 bases and J dropped 4 bases, with 7 bases sitting between them. CDR3 loop: CASSYSRVYNEQFF. Written as DNA, the CDR3 is TGTGCCAGCAGTTACTCTAGAGTGTACAATGAGCAGTTCTTC.

The CDR3 DNA reads as TGTGCCAGCAGTTCCACAGGGTTTCCCAATGAGCAGTTCTTC. Its translation is CASSSTGFPNEQFF. The V call is TRBV6-6, the J call TRBJ2-1, with D perhaps matching TRBD1 (6 bases). CDR1 MNHNY and CDR2 SVGAGI come from the germline V gene (reference sequence). Trimming cost V 4 bases and J 6 bases, with 13 bases left between them. This CDR3 is 14 amino acids long.

The chain has TRBV4-1 and TRBJ1-1; D uncertain. This CDR3 has 15 residues. The V gene's germline CDR1 is MGHRA and CDR2 YSYEKL. With 4 bases removed from V and 0 bases from J, the gap between germline ends came to 12 bases. CDR3 sequence reads: CASSLTGVVNTEAFF. The DNA for the CDR3 is TGCGCCAGCAGCCTCACTGGAGTGGTGAACACTGAAGCTTTCTTT.

The chain links TRBV7-3 to TRBJ2-7, with 7 bases that match TRBD2. CDR1 and CDR2 (germline): SGHTA, FQGTGA. Trimming removed 2 bases from V and 3 bases from J; junction bases left unmatched: 7. The CDR3 consists of 15 residues. CDR3 DNA sequence: TGTGCCAGCAGCTTAGGCGCGGGAGAGGGCTACGAGCAGTACTTC. Residues: CASSLGAGEGYEQYF. Full variable domain (rest looked up from reference TRBV7-3 and TRBJ2-7): GAGVSQTPSNKVTEKGKYVELRCDPISGHTALYWYRQSLGQGPEFLIYFQGTGAADDSGLPNDRFFAVRPEGSVSTLKIQRTERGDSAVYLCASSLGAGEGYEQYFGPGTRLTVT.